This T cell receptor (beta chain) was obtained from a study of cytomegalovirus exposure and HLA in healthy donors. Study observations and caveats: Cytomegalovirus association was assigned to about 150 TCR beta chains. A later analysis reportedly found fewer N-insertions in an Asian-associated ancestry cluster than the roughly 680-donor mean. It was taken for granted in presence/absence analyses that sequencing depth across donors was roughly uniform.

60 Vbeta and 13 Jbeta primers were used in PCR. The data were produced by immunoSEQ multiplex PCR, yet TCRdb's version contains in-frame clones alone and is incomplete. The sample yields some 74,000 clones, around 80% seen once. This clone was seen more than once but under ten times. The antigen remains unidentified. This CDR3 region has 14 residues. CDR1 is MNHNS and CDR2 is SASEGT in the germline V gene. V gave up 6 bases and J gave up 2 bases; unmatched junction bases: 6. When sampled, the donors appeared nominally healthy, though they likely had unrecorded immune exposures. The sequenced sample was PBMCs. V usage is TRBV6-1 and J usage is TRBJ1-1; 7 bases map to TRBD1. This TCR was recovered from a male donor in good health and CMV-seronegative. This CDR3 reads CASRQGQRNTEAFF. As DNA, the CDR3 is TGTGCCAGCAGACAGGGACAGAGAAACACTGAAGCTTTCTTT.